Listed below are T cell receptor beta chains from one sample, sequenced in a study of cytomegalovirus exposure and HLA in healthy donors. The data were produced by immunoSEQ multiplex PCR, yet TCRdb's version contains in-frame clones alone and is incomplete. The sample records 150,000 or so clones, over 75% being singletons. The material sequenced was PBMCs. These receptors originate from a woman aged 40 to 49 in good health and CMV-seropositive. Each CDR3 is given with its conserved first and last residue. Fields, in order: V gene, D gene, J gene, CDR3 protein. A D gene is named only where the DNA matches it firmly.

TRBV4-2	TRBD2	TRBJ2-3	CASSQSGTSGRTHDTQYF
TRBV25-1	-	TRBJ1-6	CASSEGQPGWNSPLHF
TRBV27	TRBD1	TRBJ1-2	CASSDRGRGGYTF
TRBV19	TRBD2	TRBJ2-7	CASTSGRPYEQYF
TRBV5-1	TRBD1	TRBJ2-1	CASSLGGQGHNEQFF
TRBV7-2	-	TRBJ2-1	CASSLETQRKEQFF
TRBV13	TRBD1	TRBJ1-1	CASSQWGQGATEAFF
TRBV27	-	TRBJ1-3	CATSLLPPSSGNTIYF
TRBV10-1	-	TRBJ1-1	CASSGEGTEAFF
TRBV5-5	-	TRBJ1-1	CASSVLASEAFF
TRBV4-2	TRBD1	TRBJ2-2	CASSQDQGVNGELFF
TRBV4-1	TRBD2	TRBJ2-7	CASSQDLGLAGVEQYF